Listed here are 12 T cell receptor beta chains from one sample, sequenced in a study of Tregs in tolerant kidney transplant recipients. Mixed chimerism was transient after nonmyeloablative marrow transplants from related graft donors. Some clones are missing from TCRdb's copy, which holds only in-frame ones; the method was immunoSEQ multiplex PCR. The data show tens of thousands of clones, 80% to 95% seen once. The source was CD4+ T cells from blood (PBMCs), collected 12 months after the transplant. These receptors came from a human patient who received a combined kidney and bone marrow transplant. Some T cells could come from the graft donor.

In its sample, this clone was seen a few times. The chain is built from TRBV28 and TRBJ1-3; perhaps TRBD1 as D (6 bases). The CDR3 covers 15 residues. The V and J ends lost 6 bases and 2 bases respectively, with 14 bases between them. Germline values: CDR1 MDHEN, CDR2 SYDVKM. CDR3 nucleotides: TGTGCCAGCAGCCCCGGTGGGGGCCCTGGAAACACCATATATTTT. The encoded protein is CASSPGGGPGNTIYF.

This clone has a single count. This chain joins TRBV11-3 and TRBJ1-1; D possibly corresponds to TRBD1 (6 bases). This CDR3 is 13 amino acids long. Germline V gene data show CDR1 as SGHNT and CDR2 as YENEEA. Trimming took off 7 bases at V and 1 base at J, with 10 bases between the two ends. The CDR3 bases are TGTGCCAGCACAACAGGGTGGAACACTGAAGCTTTCTTT. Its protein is CASTTGWNTEAFF.

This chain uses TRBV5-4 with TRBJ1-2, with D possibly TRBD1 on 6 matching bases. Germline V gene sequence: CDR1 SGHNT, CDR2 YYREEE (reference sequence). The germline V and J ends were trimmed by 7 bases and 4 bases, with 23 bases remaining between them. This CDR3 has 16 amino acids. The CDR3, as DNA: TGTGCCAGCGGCCCGTTTGGGGGCCCGGCGGGCTATGGCTACACCTTC. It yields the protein CASGPFGGPAGYGYTF.

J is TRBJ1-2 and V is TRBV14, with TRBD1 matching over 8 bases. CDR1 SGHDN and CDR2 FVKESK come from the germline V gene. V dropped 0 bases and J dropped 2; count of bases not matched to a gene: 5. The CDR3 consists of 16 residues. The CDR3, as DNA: TGTGCCAGCAGCCAAGAACAGGGGGATTCGAACTATGGCTACACCTTC. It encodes CASSQEQGDSNYGYTF.

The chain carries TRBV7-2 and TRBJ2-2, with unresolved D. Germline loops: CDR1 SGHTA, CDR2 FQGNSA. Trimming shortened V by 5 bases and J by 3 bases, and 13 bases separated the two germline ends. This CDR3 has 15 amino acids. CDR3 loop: CASSPLKSYTGELFF. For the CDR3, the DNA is TGTGCCAGCAGCCCGCTAAAATCCTACACCGGGGAGCTGTTTTTT.

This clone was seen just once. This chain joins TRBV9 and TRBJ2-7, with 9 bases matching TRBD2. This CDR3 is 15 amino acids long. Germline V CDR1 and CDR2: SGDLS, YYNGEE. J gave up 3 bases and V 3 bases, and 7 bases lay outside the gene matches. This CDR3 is CASSERASGIYEQYF. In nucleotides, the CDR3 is TGTGCCAGCAGCGAGCGGGCTAGCGGGATCTACGAGCAGTACTTC.

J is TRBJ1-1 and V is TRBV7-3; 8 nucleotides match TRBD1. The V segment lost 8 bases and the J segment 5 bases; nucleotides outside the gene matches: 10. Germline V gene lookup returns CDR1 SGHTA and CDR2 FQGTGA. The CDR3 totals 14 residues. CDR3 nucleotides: TGTGCCAGCTCCCCAGGGGGCGCGTATACTGAAGCTTTCTTT. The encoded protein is CASSPGGAYTEAFF.

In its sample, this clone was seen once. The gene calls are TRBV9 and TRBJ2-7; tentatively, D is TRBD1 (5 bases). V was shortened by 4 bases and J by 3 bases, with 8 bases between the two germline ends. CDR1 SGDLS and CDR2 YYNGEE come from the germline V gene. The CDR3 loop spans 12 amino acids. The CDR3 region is CASSQTGYEQYF. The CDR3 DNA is TGTGCCAGCAGCCAAACAGGCTACGAGCAGTACTTC.

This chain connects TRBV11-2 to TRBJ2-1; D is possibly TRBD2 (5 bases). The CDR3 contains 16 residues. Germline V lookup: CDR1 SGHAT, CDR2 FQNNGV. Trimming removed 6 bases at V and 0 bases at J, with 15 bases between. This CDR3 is CASSLGLATSYNEQFF. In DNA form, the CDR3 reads TGTGCCAGCAGTCTCGGACTGGCCACCTCCTACAATGAGCAGTTCTTC. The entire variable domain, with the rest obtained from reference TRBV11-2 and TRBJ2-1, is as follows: EAGVAQSPRYKIIEKRQSVAFWCNPISGHATLYWYQQILGQGPKLLIQFQNNGVVDDSQLPKDRFSAERLKGVDSTLKIQPAKLEDSAVYLCASSLGLATSYNEQFFGPGTRLTVL.

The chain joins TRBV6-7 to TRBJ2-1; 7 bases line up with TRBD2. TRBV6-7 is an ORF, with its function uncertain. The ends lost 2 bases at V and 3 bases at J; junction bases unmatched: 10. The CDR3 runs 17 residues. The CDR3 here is CASSYPRERGSYNEQFF. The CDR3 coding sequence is TGTGCCAGCAGTTACCCTCGAGAACGCGGGAGCTACAATGAGCAGTTCTTC.

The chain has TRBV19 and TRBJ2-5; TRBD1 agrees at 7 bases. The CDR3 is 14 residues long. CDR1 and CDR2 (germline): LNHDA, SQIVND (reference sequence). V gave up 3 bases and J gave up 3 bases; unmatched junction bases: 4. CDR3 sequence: CASSMGTDKETQYF. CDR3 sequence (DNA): TGTGCCAGTAGTATGGGGACAGACAAAGAGACCCAGTACTTC.

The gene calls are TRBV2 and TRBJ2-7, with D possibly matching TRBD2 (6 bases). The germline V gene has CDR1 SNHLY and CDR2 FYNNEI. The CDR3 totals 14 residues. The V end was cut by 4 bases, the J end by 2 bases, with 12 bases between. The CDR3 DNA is TGTGCCAGCAGTGTTATGGGCGGGACCTACGAGCAGTACTTC. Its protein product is CASSVMGGTYEQYF.